These T cell receptor beta chains were read from a single sample in a study of T cell changes during pregnancy in multiple sclerosis. Clones were read by immunoSEQ multiplex PCR, and TCRdb kept only the in-frame ones, dropping some. The sample consists of fewer than 140,000 clones, just under 95% of them appearing once. This specimen was peripheral blood, taken after pregnancy. The source of these receptors is a female donor with multiple sclerosis, enrolled in a pregnancy study. CDR3s include the opening cysteine and the closing phenylalanine or tryptophan. D genes are given only for firm matches. A row's size may be missing; if present it is once, few, many or a size class.

cdr3_nt: TGTGCCAGCAGACCTGGACTAGCGGGAGCTCCGAATGAGCAGTTCTTC; cdr3_aa: CASRPGLAGAPNEQFF; j_call: TRBJ2-1; clone_size: .; v_call: TRBV2; d_call: TRBD2
cdr3_nt: TGCAGCGCCCGGGACAGAGATAACTATGGCTACACCTTC; cdr3_aa: CSARDRDNYGYTF; j_call: TRBJ1-2; clone_size: .; v_call: TRBV29-1; d_call: TRBD1
cdr3_nt: TGTGCCAGCAGCTTGGACCAGGGGGCTAGAGGAAACACTGAAGCTTTCTTT; cdr3_aa: CASSLDQGARGNTEAFF; j_call: TRBJ1-1; clone_size: .; v_call: TRBV5-6; d_call: TRBD1
cdr3_nt: TGTGCCAGCAGTCCCTACGGGACAGACAAATATGGCTACACCTTC; cdr3_aa: CASSPYGTDKYGYTF; j_call: TRBJ1-2; clone_size: once; v_call: TRBV6-5; d_call: TRBD1
cdr3_nt: TGTGCCAGCAGCCCCGGCGGGATTGGTGAGCAGTTCTTC; cdr3_aa: CASSPGGIGEQFF; j_call: TRBJ2-1; clone_size: .; v_call: TRBV7-3; d_call: .
cdr3_nt: TGCGCCAGCAGCCAAGATTCAGGGGCCAATGAGCAGTTCTTC; cdr3_aa: CASSQDSGANEQFF; j_call: TRBJ2-1; clone_size: .; v_call: TRBV4-1; d_call: .
cdr3_nt: TGTGCCAGCAGCTTAGCGGGAGGATCCACCGGGGAGCTGTTTTTT; cdr3_aa: CASSLAGGSTGELFF; j_call: TRBJ2-2; clone_size: .; v_call: TRBV7-6; d_call: .
cdr3_nt: TGTGCCAGCAGCGTAGGGGGGGGAACTAATGAAAAACTGTTTTTT; cdr3_aa: CASSVGGGTNEKLFF; j_call: TRBJ1-4; clone_size: .; v_call: TRBV9; d_call: .
cdr3_nt: TGTGCCTGGACCCTCGGGGGTTCTGGAAACACCATATATTTT; cdr3_aa: CAWTLGGSGNTIYF; j_call: TRBJ1-3; clone_size: .; v_call: TRBV30; d_call: .
cdr3_nt: TGTGCCAGCAGCAAAGACAGGTTGGGCTCTGGAAACACCATATATTTT; cdr3_aa: CASSKDRLGSGNTIYF; j_call: TRBJ1-3; clone_size: .; v_call: TRBV7-9; d_call: .
cdr3_nt: TGTGCCAGCAGCACAGGGCCAAATGAAAAACTGTTTTTT; cdr3_aa: CASSTGPNEKLFF; j_call: TRBJ1-4; clone_size: .; v_call: TRBV9; d_call: .
cdr3_nt: TGTGCCAGCAGTGCCGGGACAGTTCTCTACAATGAGCAGTTCTTC; cdr3_aa: CASSAGTVLYNEQFF; j_call: TRBJ2-1; clone_size: .; v_call: TRBV2; d_call: TRBD1
cdr3_nt: TGTGCCAGCAGCGGCGAAACAGGGGCCTATGGCTACACCTTC; cdr3_aa: CASSGETGAYGYTF; j_call: TRBJ1-2; clone_size: .; v_call: TRBV9; d_call: TRBD1
cdr3_nt: TGCGCCAGCAGCTCTAGCGGGAGGGCCAAGAATGAGCAGTTCTTC; cdr3_aa: CASSSSGRAKNEQFF; j_call: TRBJ2-1; clone_size: .; v_call: TRBV5-1; d_call: TRBD2
cdr3_nt: TGTGCCAGCAGCTTGTTAGCCGGAGGGAGCTCTGGGGCCAACGTCCTGACTTTC; cdr3_aa: CASSLLAGGSSGANVLTF; j_call: TRBJ2-6; clone_size: .; v_call: TRBV5-5; d_call: .
cdr3_nt: TGTGCCAGCAGCCTATTGTCGGTAAATTATGGCTACACCTTC; cdr3_aa: CASSLLSVNYGYTF; j_call: TRBJ1-2; clone_size: .; v_call: TRBV5-6; d_call: .
cdr3_nt: TGTGCCTGGAGTGGGCAGAGAAACACCATATATTTT; cdr3_aa: CAWSGQRNTIYF; j_call: TRBJ1-3; clone_size: .; v_call: TRBV30; d_call: .
cdr3_nt: TGTGCCAGCAGTCCCTCCAGGGGAAATCAGCCCCAGCATTTT; cdr3_aa: CASSPSRGNQPQHF; j_call: TRBJ1-5; clone_size: few; v_call: TRBV27; d_call: .
cdr3_nt: TGCGCCAGCAGCTTCGACAGGGAGCAGTACTTC; cdr3_aa: CASSFDREQYF; j_call: TRBJ2-7; clone_size: .; v_call: TRBV5-1; d_call: .
cdr3_nt: TGTGCCAGCAGTTCCAGGGGGTCCGTATCCTACGAGCAGTACTTC; cdr3_aa: CASSSRGSVSYEQYF; j_call: TRBJ2-7; clone_size: .; v_call: TRBV28; d_call: TRBD1
cdr3_nt: TGTGCCAGCAGTCCCCAGAGCGGTACAGATACGCAGTATTTT; cdr3_aa: CASSPQSGTDTQYF; j_call: TRBJ2-3; clone_size: once; v_call: TRBV28; d_call: .
cdr3_nt: TGCGCCAGCAGCCAAGATGGTCGGGAGACCACCGGGGAGCTGTTTTTT; cdr3_aa: CASSQDGRETTGELFF; j_call: TRBJ2-2; clone_size: few; v_call: TRBV4-1; d_call: .
cdr3_nt: TGCAGCGTTGAGACCCGGGGACAGAATGAAAAACTGTTTTTT; cdr3_aa: CSVETRGQNEKLFF; j_call: TRBJ1-4; clone_size: .; v_call: TRBV29-1; d_call: TRBD1
cdr3_nt: TGTGCCAGCAGCTTGGGTCAGTCTGGAAACACCATATATTTT; cdr3_aa: CASSLGQSGNTIYF; j_call: TRBJ1-3; clone_size: .; v_call: TRBV5-5; d_call: .
cdr3_nt: TGTGCCAGCAGTTTAGGGGCAGGGTTCGGCTACACCTTC; cdr3_aa: CASSLGAGFGYTF; j_call: TRBJ1-2; clone_size: .; v_call: TRBV28; d_call: .
cdr3_nt: TGTGCCAGCAGTCCACTAGCGGGAGGCGGCACAGATACGCAGTATTTT; cdr3_aa: CASSPLAGGGTDTQYF; j_call: TRBJ2-3; clone_size: .; v_call: TRBV2; d_call: TRBD2
cdr3_nt: TGTGCCAGCAGCTTACTAGGGTACTATGGCTACACCTTC; cdr3_aa: CASSLLGYYGYTF; j_call: TRBJ1-2; clone_size: .; v_call: TRBV5-6; d_call: .
cdr3_nt: TGTGCCTGGAGTGTAGGGACAGCCGGGGCCAACGTCCTGACTTTC; cdr3_aa: CAWSVGTAGANVLTF; j_call: TRBJ2-6; clone_size: .; v_call: TRBV30; d_call: TRBD1
cdr3_nt: TGCGCCAGCAGCTCCACGGCTCGGACAGGGGCTTACAATGAGCAGTTCTTC; cdr3_aa: CASSSTARTGAYNEQFF; j_call: TRBJ2-1; clone_size: .; v_call: TRBV5-1; d_call: TRBD1
cdr3_nt: TGTGCCAGCAGTTACTCCGGGACAGTTAATGAAAAACTGTTTTTT; cdr3_aa: CASSYSGTVNEKLFF; j_call: TRBJ1-4; clone_size: once; v_call: TRBV6-5; d_call: TRBD1
cdr3_nt: TGTGCCTGGAGGGGGACTAGCGGGAGTACCTCCCTAGCCAAAAACATTCAGTACTTC; cdr3_aa: CAWRGTSGSTSLAKNIQYF; j_call: TRBJ2-4; clone_size: .; v_call: TRBV30; d_call: TRBD2
cdr3_nt: TGCAGTGCTAGCCGAGATACGCAGTATTTT; cdr3_aa: CSASRDTQYF; j_call: TRBJ2-3; clone_size: .; v_call: TRBV20-1; d_call: .
cdr3_nt: TGCGCCAGCAGCTTGGACAGGTCGAACACCGGGGAGCTGTTTTTT; cdr3_aa: CASSLDRSNTGELFF; j_call: TRBJ2-2; clone_size: .; v_call: TRBV5-1; d_call: .
cdr3_nt: TGTGCCAGTAGTATAAACTTTGGCGGGCAAGAGACCCAGTACTTC; cdr3_aa: CASSINFGGQETQYF; j_call: TRBJ2-5; clone_size: .; v_call: TRBV19; d_call: .
cdr3_nt: TGTGCCAGCAGCCCAAGAGGTCAAGAGACCCAGTACTTC; cdr3_aa: CASSPRGQETQYF; j_call: TRBJ2-5; clone_size: .; v_call: TRBV7-3; d_call: .
cdr3_nt: TGTGCCAGCAGCTTAGGGTTGGGAGCTAACTATGGCTACACCTTC; cdr3_aa: CASSLGLGANYGYTF; j_call: TRBJ1-2; clone_size: .; v_call: TRBV7-9; d_call: .
cdr3_nt: TGTGCCATCCGCGGCCCGGGCGAGCAGTACTTC; cdr3_aa: CAIRGPGEQYF; j_call: TRBJ2-7; clone_size: .; v_call: TRBV15; d_call: .
cdr3_nt: TGTGCCAGTAGTACGGACAGGGGGACCTATGGCTACACCTTC; cdr3_aa: CASSTDRGTYGYTF; j_call: TRBJ1-2; clone_size: .; v_call: TRBV19; d_call: TRBD1
cdr3_nt: TGTGCCAGCAGCCAAGTTTCGGGACAGACCTACGAGCAGTACTTC; cdr3_aa: CASSQVSGQTYEQYF; j_call: TRBJ2-7; clone_size: .; v_call: TRBV4-2; d_call: TRBD1
cdr3_nt: TGTGCCAGCAGCTCTAGGACAGCGGGGACCTACGAGCAGTACTTC; cdr3_aa: CASSSRTAGTYEQYF; j_call: TRBJ2-7; clone_size: .; v_call: TRBV5-4; d_call: .
cdr3_nt: TGTGCCAGCAGCTTGGAACAGGGCGGGAGGAACTACGAGCAGTACTTC; cdr3_aa: CASSLEQGGRNYEQYF; j_call: TRBJ2-7; clone_size: .; v_call: TRBV5-6; d_call: TRBD2
cdr3_nt: TGCAGTGCTTCGTCTAGCTATGGCTACACCTTC; cdr3_aa: CSASSSYGYTF; j_call: TRBJ1-2; clone_size: once; v_call: TRBV20-1; d_call: .
cdr3_nt: TGTGCCAGCAGCTTGCGGTACACTGAAGCTTTCTTT; cdr3_aa: CASSLRYTEAFF; j_call: TRBJ1-1; clone_size: once; v_call: TRBV5-6; d_call: .
cdr3_nt: TGTGCCATCGGAGGTTCACCCGGGACAGGGACCTACGAGCAGTACTTC; cdr3_aa: CAIGGSPGTGTYEQYF; j_call: TRBJ2-7; clone_size: .; v_call: TRBV10-3; d_call: TRBD1
cdr3_nt: TGCACCCCCCGGGACTCAGACAATGAGCAGTTCTTC; cdr3_aa: CTPRDSDNEQFF; j_call: TRBJ2-1; clone_size: .; v_call: TRBV29-1; d_call: .
cdr3_nt: TGTGCCAGCACTCGGGTGAACACTGAAGCTTTCTTT; cdr3_aa: CASTRVNTEAFF; j_call: TRBJ1-1; clone_size: .; v_call: TRBV6-1; d_call: .
cdr3_nt: TGTGCCATCAGTCCCACTAGCGGGAGCCCTATAGAGACCCAGTACTTC; cdr3_aa: CAISPTSGSPIETQYF; j_call: TRBJ2-5; clone_size: .; v_call: TRBV10-3; d_call: TRBD2
cdr3_nt: TGTGCCAGTAGCAAAGCGGGCTACAATGAGCAGTTCTTC; cdr3_aa: CASSKAGYNEQFF; j_call: TRBJ2-1; clone_size: .; v_call: TRBV19; d_call: .
cdr3_nt: TGTGCCAGCAGTGGGGAGGAGACCCAGTACTTC; cdr3_aa: CASSGEETQYF; j_call: TRBJ2-5; clone_size: once; v_call: TRBV2; d_call: .